This is a list of T cell receptor beta chains from one sample in a study of T-cell reconstitution after alpha-beta-depleted transplantation in children. TCRdb reprocessed the PCR reads with MiXCR, giving one entry per CDR3 protein. Of approximately 430,000 distinct CDR3 sequences listed, about 17% are singletons. The source material was PBMCs, mostly from graft donor cells, sampled 360 days after TCRalphabeta/CD19-depleted stem cell transplant. These receptor sequences come from a boy in the first two years of life who had a stem cell transplant for Wiskott-Aldrich syndrome, so the T cells may come from the graft donor. The CDR3 runs from the conserved cysteine through the conserved F or W. The D gene is left open where the match is weak. Where a row states a size, it is once, few, many or the class of an expanded clone; other rows omit it.

D gene	clone size	J gene	CDR3 length	V gene	CDR3 protein	CDR3 DNA
.	.	TRBJ2-7	14	TRBV6-1	CASSGGVSGYEQYF	TGTGCCAGCAGTGGGGGGGTGAGTGGCTACGAGCAGTACTTC
TRBD1	few	TRBJ2-2	17	TRBV4-1	CASSQDRQGMGTGELFF	TGCGCCAGCAGCCAAGATCGACAGGGGATGGGGACCGGGGAGCTGTTTTTT
TRBD2	.	TRBJ2-1	11	TRBV12-3/TRBV12-4	CASRGGYEQFF	TGTGCCAGCAGGGGAGGGTATGAGCAGTTCTTC
TRBD2	.	TRBJ2-3	15	TRBV19	CASSIDRGRTDTQYF	TGTGCCAGTAGTATAGATCGCGGGAGAACAGATACGCAGTATTTT
.	.	TRBJ1-3	15	TRBV20-1	CSASGTGKGGNTIYF	TGCAGTGCTAGCGGGACTGGGAAGGGTGGAAACACCATATATTTT
.	few	TRBJ1-1	16	TRBV20-1	CSASGQSAGVNTEAFF	TGCAGTGCTAGCGGACAGTCCGCGGGGGTAAACACTGAAGCTTTCTTT
TRBD1	few	TRBJ1-5	15	TRBV29-1	CSVSGTGGLNQPQHF	TGCAGCGTATCCGGGACAGGGGGACTCAATCAGCCCCAGCATTTT
TRBD1	few	TRBJ1-6	15	TRBV2	CASRDRTVDNSPLHF	TGTGCCAGCAGGGACAGGACAGTGGATAATTCACCCCTCCACTTT
.	many	TRBJ2-3	13	TRBV20-1	CSASVSGTDTQYF	TGCAGTGCTAGTGTGAGCGGCACAGATACGCAGTATTTT
TRBD1	.	TRBJ2-5	16	TRBV19	CASSVRGTGVQETQYF	TGTGCCAGTAGTGTCCGCGGGACAGGGGTCCAAGAGACCCAGTACTTC
.	.	TRBJ2-1	13	TRBV6-6	CASTPSRIGEQFF	TGTGCCAGCACCCCCTCCCGAATCGGTGAGCAGTTCTTC
.	.	TRBJ2-2	15	TRBV14	CASSQRAGRSGELFF	TGTGCCAGCAGCCAACGGGCAGGGCGGTCCGGGGAGCTGTTTTTT
.	.	TRBJ2-2	15	TRBV29-1	CSVRPGPLGTGELFF	TGCAGCGTTCGACCGGGACCGCTAGGCACCGGGGAGCTGTTTTTT
.	few	TRBJ2-5	16	TRBV5-1	CASSLGPSGLEETQYF	TGCGCCAGCAGCTTGGGCCCGAGCGGGCTTGAGGAGACCCAGTACTTC
.	.	TRBJ2-2	14	TRBV10-3	CAIRGHENTGELFF	TGTGCCATCAGGGGGCATGAGAACACCGGGGAGCTGTTTTTT
TRBD2	few	TRBJ2-5	14	TRBV10-3	CASTGTSGGKTQYF	TGTGCCTCAACCGGGACTAGCGGGGGGAAGACCCAGTACTTC
TRBD2	.	TRBJ2-1	18	TRBV28	CASILGVERGIPYNEQFF	TGTGCCAGCATCCTAGGGGTCGAGCGGGGGATCCCCTACAATGAGCAGTTCTTC
TRBD1	few	TRBJ1-1	16	TRBV20-1	CSARGWGTGDDTEAFF	TGCAGTGCTAGGGGATGGGGGACAGGGGACGACACTGAAGCTTTCTTT